These T cell receptor beta chains were read from a single sample in a study of T cell clones after liver transplantation. Generated by immunoSEQ multiplex PCR, the TCRdb table keeps only in-frame clones and is missing some. The sample gives about 75,000 clones, 84% of which show up once; 2.1% is in the top ten. The starting material was CD4+ T cells from blood, obtained less than 50 months after liver transplant. These receptor sequences come from a human patient who received a liver transplant. Some of the T cells may derive from the graft donor. CDR3s include the opening cysteine and the closing phenylalanine or tryptophan. The order of the fields is J gene, V gene, clone size, D gene, CDR3 protein, CDR3 DNA. The D gene is left open where the match is weak. Clone size is given for some rows only: seen once, a few or many times, or a class if the clone is expanded.

TRBJ2-2,TRBV5-1,-,-,CASSPGVGTGELFF,TGCGCCAGCAGCCCCGGAGTAGGGACCGGGGAGCTGTTTTTT
TRBJ1-5,TRBV5-8,-,-,CASSSIKGPFGNQPQHF,TGTGCCAGCAGCTCGATCAAGGGGCCTTTTGGCAATCAGCCCCAGCATTTT
TRBJ2-7,TRBV7-9,-,TRBD2,CASSLGLAGVSYEQYF,TGTGCCAGCAGCTTGGGGCTAGCGGGGGTCTCCTACGAGCAGTACTTC
TRBJ1-2,TRBV4-3,once,TRBD1,CASSQGYRGRLESYTF,TGCGCCAGCAGCCAAGGCTACAGGGGGCGATTAGAGAGCTACACCTTC
TRBJ1-2,TRBV11-2,-,-,CASSSLRSGYGYTF,TGTGCCAGCAGCTCGCTCCGAAGCGGCTATGGCTACACCTTC
TRBJ2-7,TRBV4-2,-,-,CASSQGGRVSYEQYF,TGTGCCAGCAGCCAAGGCGGCAGGGTCTCCTACGAGCAGTACTTC
TRBJ1-2,TRBV19,few,TRBD1,CASSSQGLEGNYGYTF,TGTGCCAGTAGTTCACAGGGGTTAGAGGGGAACTATGGCTACACCTTC
TRBJ2-7,TRBV7-9,-,TRBD1,CASSLADRAAGYF,TGTGCCAGCAGCTTAGCGGACAGGGCTGCGGGGTACTTC
TRBJ2-7,TRBV11-1,-,TRBD1,CASSVRDRGWGEQYF,TGTGCCAGCAGTGTACGAGACAGGGGCTGGGGCGAGCAGTACTTC
TRBJ2-2,TRBV10-3,-,-,CAISESTGTGELFF,TGTGCCATCAGTGAATCGACGGGGACCGGGGAGCTGTTTTTT
TRBJ2-1,TRBV19,-,TRBD2,CASKGESGTDEQFF,TGTGCCAGCAAGGGTGAAAGCGGGACGGATGAGCAGTTCTTC
TRBJ1-3,TRBV5-6,-,-,CASSLGVSGNTIYF,TGTGCCAGCAGCTTGGGGGTCTCTGGAAACACCATATATTTT
TRBJ1-1,TRBV5-6,-,TRBD1,CASRRDRGLTFF,TGTGCCAGCAGAAGGGACAGGGGTTTAACTTTCTTT
TRBJ1-2,TRBV7-2,few,-,CASSLGGSNYGYTF,TGTGCCAGCAGCTTGGGGGGCTCGAACTATGGCTACACCTTC
TRBJ2-3,TRBV29-1,-,TRBD2,CSVPGTSGRATDTQYF,TGCAGCGTTCCCGGGACTAGCGGGAGGGCCACAGATACGCAGTATTTT
TRBJ1-2,TRBV10-3,-,TRBD1,CAISESGTASGYTF,TGTGCCATCAGTGAGTCTGGGACAGCTTCTGGCTACACCTTC
TRBJ2-7,TRBV30,once,-,CAWKDNPYEQYF,TGTGCCTGGAAGGACAACCCTTACGAGCAGTACTTC
TRBJ2-4,TRBV19,-,TRBD2,CASSPGLAGVGNIQYF,TGTGCCAGTAGTCCGGGACTAGCGGGAGTGGGGAACATTCAGTACTTC
TRBJ1-6,TRBV11-1,-,TRBD1,CASSSTGRGNSPLHF,TGTGCCAGCAGCTCGACAGGGAGAGGTAATTCACCCCTCCACTTT
TRBJ2-1,TRBV30,-,-,CAWSQNNEQFF,TGTGCCTGGAGTCAAAACAATGAGCAGTTCTTC
TRBJ1-1,TRBV27,-,-,CATSPQGEVEAFF,TGTGCCACATCCCCGCAGGGCGAAGTTGAAGCTTTCTTT
TRBJ1-5,TRBV19,-,TRBD1,CASSSDRGFQPQHF,TGTGCCAGTAGTTCGGACAGGGGGTTTCAGCCCCAGCATTTT
TRBJ2-4,TRBV29-1,-,-,CSGGGLAKNIQYF,TGCAGCGGCGGCGGGCTAGCCAAAAACATTCAGTACTTC
TRBJ2-3,TRBV30,-,-,CAWSVRADTQYF,TGTGCCTGGAGTGTTCGAGCGGATACGCAGTATTTT